Below, 22 T cell receptor beta chains from the same sample are listed, as sequenced in a study of OX40 agonist ivuxolimab in advanced cancers. Here immunoSEQ multiplex PCR was the method, and the copy in TCRdb shows in-frame clones only, minus some. This table holds roughly 64,000 clones, around four fifths found once. Sequenced here: CD4+ or CD8+ T cells sorted from blood, sampled in a trial of the OX40 agonist ivuxolimab. The receptor source for this set is an adult with an advanced solid tumor such as melanoma, head and neck, liver or kidney cancer.

V is TRBV6-1 and J is TRBJ1-5; D possibly corresponds to TRBD1 (5 bases). V shed 1 base and J shed 4 bases, with 14 bases lying between them. The CDR3 consists of 16 residues. Germline V CDR1 and CDR2: MNHNS, SASEGT. CDR3 coding DNA: TGTGCCAGCAGTGAAGTGGGGACGGTACCGAATCAGCCCCAGCATTTT. It specifies CASSEVGTVPNQPQHF.

The CDR3 region is CASGTGGGYGYTF. The CDR3 nucleotides are TGTGCCAGTGGGACCGGGGGGGGCTATGGCTACACCTTC. This chain connects TRBV7-2 to TRBJ1-2, with a tentative D call TRBD1 (5 bases). The CDR3 spans 13 residues. Germline lookup yields CDR1 SGHTA and CDR2 FQGNSA. Deletions cut 9 bases from V and 4 bases from J, with 15 bases between.

This clone was seen just once. The V gene is TRBV29-1, the J gene TRBJ1-2; TRBD1 matches at 9 bases. V lost 4 bases and J lost 4; bases outside the gene matches: 7. Germline values: CDR1 SQVTM, CDR2 ANQGSEA. This CDR3 region has 14 residues. The CDR3 region is CSVAGTGLTYGYTF. Written as DNA, the CDR3 is TGCAGCGTTGCCGGGACAGGGCTTACCTATGGCTACACCTTC. The variable domain in full, completed from reference TRBV29-1 and TRBJ1-2, reads SAVISQKPSRDICQRGTSLTIQCQVDSQVTMMFWYRQQPGQSLTLIATANQGSEATYESGFVIDKFPISRPNLTFSTLTVSNMSPEDSSIYLCSVAGTGLTYGYTFGSGTRLTVV.

V is TRBV2 and J is TRBJ2-5; 13 nucleotides match TRBD2. The CDR3 covers 16 residues. CDR1 is SNHLY, CDR2 FYNNEI, per germline. Trimming removed 7 bases from V and 7 bases from J; junction bases left unmatched: 12. CDR3 sequence (DNA): TGTGCCAGCATGAGGACTAGCGGGGGTATTGGGGGGACCCAGTACTTC. It encodes CASMRTSGGIGGTQYF.

The J gene is TRBJ1-2, the V gene TRBV6-1, with D unclear. The CDR3 is 14 amino acids. The germline V gene encodes CDR1 MNHNS and CDR2 SASEGT. The V end lost 0 bases, the J end lost 4 bases, and 9 bases lay between the germline ends. CDR3 nucleotides: TGTGCCAGCAGTGAAGCGTCGGGGTCCTATGGCTACACCTTC. It codes for CASSEASGSYGYTF.

This clone was detected a few times. The chain carries TRBV25-1 and TRBJ2-1; the D gene is possibly TRBD1 (5 bases). Germline V gene lookup returns CDR1 MGHDK and CDR2 SYGVNS. V lost 1 base to trimming and J lost 10 bases, with 14 bases between them. The CDR3 consists of 14 residues. The CDR3 loop reads CASSESRAYQEQFF. In nucleotides, the CDR3 is TGTGCCAGCAGTGAATCCAGGGCCTATCAAGAGCAGTTCTTC.

This chain links TRBV10-3 with TRBJ2-7; D not resolved. Germline loops: CDR1 ENHRY, CDR2 SYGVKD. V lost 4 bases to trimming and J lost 2 bases, with 15 bases between them. The CDR3 contains 15 residues. The CDR3 reads CAISGARSSPYEQYF. Here the CDR3 DNA reads TGTGCCATCAGTGGGGCGAGGAGCTCTCCCTACGAGCAGTACTTC.

The chain uses TRBV11-3 and TRBJ1-1, with a possible D match to TRBD1 (6 bases). The CDR3 is made up of 13 amino acids. Germline V gene lookup returns CDR1 SGHNT and CDR2 YENEEA. V lost 6 bases and J 0 bases, leaving 8 bases between the germline ends. The DNA of the CDR3 is TGTGCCAGCAGTAGGGGGGTGAACACTGAAGCTTTCTTT. This codes for CASSRGVNTEAFF.

CDR3 in amino acids: CASSWGAAYNEQFF. The CDR3 DNA is TGTGCCAGCAGTTGGGGGGCCGCCTACAATGAGCAGTTCTTC. This chain joins TRBV6-5 and TRBJ2-1, with D tentatively TRBD1 or TRBD2 (6 bases each). The CDR3 consists of 14 residues. V was pared by 4 bases and J by 2 bases, with 9 bases between. The germline CDR1 and CDR2 sequences are MNHEY and SVGAGI.

This clone has a single count. The chain is built from TRBV5-6 and TRBJ2-5; 11 bases align to TRBD1. The germline V gene has CDR1 SGHDT and CDR2 YYEEEE. The V and J ends lost 4 bases and 1 base, in that order; junction bases with no gene match: 3. The CDR3 contains 15 residues. CDR3 nucleotide sequence: TGTGCCAGCAGCGTGGGGACAGGGGGCCAAGAGACCCAGTACTTC. Its protein is CASSVGTGGQETQYF.

The rearrangement links TRBV5-4 to TRBJ1-4, with no clear D. The germline V gene has CDR1 SGHNT and CDR2 YYREEE (reference sequence). This CDR3 region has 15 residues. V lost 4 bases to trimming and J lost 3 bases, with 13 bases between them. The CDR3 here is CASSRSQASNEKLFF. The CDR3 DNA follows: TGTGCCAGCAGCCGGAGCCAGGCTTCTAATGAAAAACTGTTTTTT.

This chain connects TRBV5-4 to TRBJ2-1, with TRBD1 identical over 7 bases. The CDR3 has 16 amino acids. Germline loops: CDR1 SGHNT, CDR2 YYREEE (reference sequence). V lost 0 bases to trimming and J lost 3 bases; unmatched junction nucleotides: 6. The CDR3: CASSLVRDSGYNEQFF. CDR3 DNA: TGTGCCAGCAGCTTGGTCCGGGACAGTGGCTACAATGAGCAGTTCTTC.

This clone has a handful of counts. The chain combines TRBV27 with TRBJ2-7; TRBD1 agrees at 10 bases. The CDR3 loop spans 15 amino acids. The ends lost 5 bases at V and 4 bases at J; junction bases unmatched: 8. Germline V CDR1 and CDR2: MNHEY, SMNVEV (reference sequence). CDR3 sequence reads: CASSQTGTGVYEQYF. The CDR3 DNA follows: TGTGCCAGCAGTCAGACCGGGACAGGGGTTTACGAGCAGTACTTC.

The table lists this clone with a few counts. This rearrangement joins TRBV6-5 to TRBJ2-2; tentative D call: TRBD2 (7 bases). The germline gives CDR1 MNHEY, CDR2 SVGAGI. The CDR3 loop spans 15 amino acids. The V end was cut by 8 bases, the J end by 0 bases, with 13 bases between. CDR3 bases: TGTGCCAGCCTTGGGGGGGCCGCGAACACCGGGGAGCTGTTTTTT. Translating gives CASLGGAANTGELFF.

The CDR3 here is CASSSSSAGGITDTQYF. CDR3 coding DNA: TGTGCCAGTAGTAGCTCGTCGGCGGGAGGAATCACAGATACGCAGTATTTT. This chain links TRBV19 with TRBJ2-3; the match to TRBD2 covers 8 bases. The CDR3 has 17 amino acids. The germline V gene has CDR1 LNHDA and CDR2 SQIVND (reference sequence). V lost 4 bases and J lost 2; bases outside the gene matches: 11.

The chain is built from TRBV11-2 and TRBJ2-1; D gene ambiguous. Germline V CDR1 and CDR2: SGHAT, FQNNGV. V dropped 5 bases and J dropped 0 bases, with 11 bases sitting between them. CDR3 length equals 15 residues. CDR3 bases: TGTGCCAGCAGCCCCCCCCCAACCTCCTACAATGAGCAGTTCTTC. Translating gives CASSPPPTSYNEQFF. Full variable domain (outside the CDR3, taken from reference TRBV11-2 and TRBJ2-1): EAGVAQSPRYKIIEKRQSVAFWCNPISGHATLYWYQQILGQGPKLLIQFQNNGVVDDSQLPKDRFSAERLKGVDSTLKIQPAKLEDSAVYLCASSPPPTSYNEQFFGPGTRLTVL.

V usage is TRBV7-9 and J usage is TRBJ2-5, with D possibly being TRBD2 (6 bases). V shed 7 bases and J shed 1 base, with 16 bases lying between them. Germline V gene lookup returns CDR1 SEHNR and CDR2 FQNEAQ (reference sequence). The CDR3 sequence is 15 residues long. CDR3 region: CASNILTGVQETQYF. CDR3 DNA sequence: TGTGCCAGCAATATTTTAACGGGAGTCCAAGAGACCCAGTACTTC.

This clone came up a few times. This chain links TRBV6-5 with TRBJ1-2; perhaps TRBD1 as D (6 bases). Per germline, CDR1 MNHEY and CDR2 SVGAGI. CDR3 length equals 13 residues. Trimming left V 6 bases short and J 7 bases short, with 15 bases between. For the CDR3, the DNA is TGTGCCAGCAGAATTACCCAGGGGACTGGCTACACCTTC. Translated, it gives CASRITQGTGYTF.

A few counts support this clone. The rearrangement uses TRBV19 and TRBJ2-1, with a weak D call TRBD2 (6 bases). Germline lookup yields CDR1 LNHDA and CDR2 SQIVND (reference sequence). This CDR3 has 15 amino acids. Between the trimmed V and J ends, which lost 4 bases and 1 base, there was a span of 11 bases. The CDR3 region is CASSRGTRSYNEQFF. In DNA form, the CDR3 reads TGTGCCAGTAGTAGAGGGACTCGTTCCTACAATGAGCAGTTCTTC.

The J gene is TRBJ1-1, the V gene TRBV4-1; D call uncertain. Trimming stripped 6 bases from V and 5 bases from J, with 13 bases between. The germline CDR1 and CDR2 sequences are MGHRA and YSYEKL. This CDR3 spans 13 amino acids. In DNA, the CDR3 is TGCGCCAGCAGGTCAACCCCGGTGACTGAAGCTTTCTTT. Protein: CASRSTPVTEAFF.

The CDR3 DNA reads TGTGCCAGTAGCACGAGCGGGAGGTCCGGGGAGCTGTTTTTT. Protein sequence: CASSTSGRSGELFF. The chain links TRBV19 to TRBJ2-2; 9 bases match TRBD2. The J segment lost 6 bases and the V segment lost 6 bases, leaving 5 bases of the junction unmatched. The germline CDR1 and CDR2 sequences are LNHDA and SQIVND (reference sequence). This CDR3 is 14 amino acids long.

This chain joins TRBV28 and TRBJ2-7, with D possibly being TRBD1 (6 bases). The V end was cut by 2 bases, the J end by 6 bases, with 17 bases between. From germline, CDR1 is MDHEN and CDR2 SYDVKM. This CDR3 comprises 15 residues. For the CDR3, the DNA is TGTGCCAGCAGTTTAATAGCAGGGGCGCGCGGCGAGCAGTACTTC. It codes for CASSLIAGARGEQYF.